A selection of T cell receptor beta chains follows, all from one sample in a study of shared clonotypes between healthy human individuals. The assay was immunoSEQ multiplex PCR, and TCRdb's table has in-frame clones only and misses some. The profile shows about 480,000 clones, almost 80% of them singletons. The sample was PBMCs. The receptors were gathered from a woman between 40 and 50 years old in good health. Some clones in this sample may be carry-over from other donors' samples. CDR3s include the opening cysteine and the closing phenylalanine or tryptophan. The D gene is left open where the match is weak. For some rows the clone size is stated as once, few or many, or as a class when expanded; others skip it.

v_call: TRBV7-6; d_call: .; clone_size: .; j_call: TRBJ1-1; cdr3_length: 12; cdr3_aa: CASTTYGTEAFF; cdr3_nt: TGTGCCAGCACTACCTATGGCACTGAAGCTTTCTTT
v_call: TRBV28; d_call: TRBD1; clone_size: .; j_call: TRBJ1-4; cdr3_length: 14; cdr3_aa: CASHRTGENEKLFF; cdr3_nt: TGTGCCAGCCATAGGACAGGGGAAAATGAAAAACTGTTTTTT
v_call: TRBV6-4; d_call: TRBD2; clone_size: .; j_call: TRBJ2-1; cdr3_length: 14; cdr3_aa: CASRAGPAYNEQFF; cdr3_nt: TGTGCCAGCCGAGCGGGACCAGCCTACAATGAGCAGTTCTTC
v_call: TRBV6-6; d_call: TRBD2; clone_size: .; j_call: TRBJ2-5; cdr3_length: 15; cdr3_aa: CASSYGAGGLETQYF; cdr3_nt: TGTGCCAGCAGTTATGGGGCGGGAGGACTAGAGACCCAGTACTTC
v_call: TRBV28; d_call: .; clone_size: .; j_call: TRBJ1-3; cdr3_length: 14; cdr3_aa: CASTSQVAGNTIYF; cdr3_nt: TGTGCCAGCACTTCCCAAGTGGCTGGAAACACCATATATTTT
v_call: TRBV6-5; d_call: .; clone_size: .; j_call: TRBJ1-5; cdr3_length: 14; cdr3_aa: CASSNHRSLGPQHF; cdr3_nt: TGTGCCAGCAGTAACCACAGGAGCCTTGGTCCCCAGCATTTT
v_call: TRBV2; d_call: .; clone_size: .; j_call: TRBJ2-1; cdr3_length: 14; cdr3_aa: CASSDELPPYEQFF; cdr3_nt: TGTGCCAGCAGTGATGAACTACCCCCATATGAGCAGTTCTTC
v_call: TRBV27; d_call: .; clone_size: .; j_call: TRBJ2-7; cdr3_length: 12; cdr3_aa: CASSLLGYEQYF; cdr3_nt: TGTGCCAGCAGTTTACTGGGATACGAGCAGTACTTC
v_call: TRBV6-1; d_call: .; clone_size: .; j_call: TRBJ1-5; cdr3_length: 16; cdr3_aa: CASSESQASSNQPQHF; cdr3_nt: TGTGCCAGCAGTGAAAGCCAGGCTTCAAGCAATCAGCCCCAGCATTTT
v_call: TRBV28; d_call: TRBD2; clone_size: .; j_call: TRBJ2-3; cdr3_length: 16; cdr3_aa: CASSLRGLASTDTQYF; cdr3_nt: TGTGCCAGCAGTTTACGCGGACTAGCGAGCACAGATACGCAGTATTTT
v_call: TRBV29-1; d_call: .; clone_size: .; j_call: TRBJ1-2; cdr3_length: 13; cdr3_aa: CSVESETSYGYTF; cdr3_nt: TGCAGCGTTGAATCGGAGACCAGCTATGGCTACACCTTC
v_call: TRBV28; d_call: .; clone_size: few; j_call: TRBJ1-2; cdr3_length: 11; cdr3_aa: CASGRKGGYTF; cdr3_nt: TGTGCCAGCGGGAGGAAGGGCGGCTACACCTTC
v_call: TRBV11-1; d_call: .; clone_size: .; j_call: TRBJ2-6; cdr3_length: 16; cdr3_aa: CASSLTALSGANVLTF; cdr3_nt: TGTGCCAGCAGCTTAACTGCCCTCTCTGGGGCCAACGTCCTGACTTTC
v_call: TRBV18; d_call: TRBD2; clone_size: .; j_call: TRBJ2-5; cdr3_length: 14; cdr3_aa: CASSPLLAGETQYF; cdr3_nt: TGTGCCAGCTCACCCCTACTAGCGGGAGAGACCCAGTACTTC
v_call: TRBV7-2; d_call: .; clone_size: .; j_call: TRBJ1-1; cdr3_length: 14; cdr3_aa: CASSLGRRVGEAFF; cdr3_nt: TGTGCCAGCAGCTTAGGGCGTCGGGTCGGAGAAGCTTTCTTT
v_call: TRBV19; d_call: .; clone_size: .; j_call: TRBJ1-5; cdr3_length: 15; cdr3_aa: CASTPLGDSNQPQHF; cdr3_nt: TGTGCCAGTACCCCCCTCGGAGATAGCAATCAGCCCCAGCATTTT
v_call: TRBV11-3; d_call: .; clone_size: .; j_call: TRBJ2-7; cdr3_length: 13; cdr3_aa: CASSPGPTYEQYF; cdr3_nt: TGTGCCAGCAGCCCGGGACCAACCTACGAGCAGTACTTC
v_call: TRBV4-1; d_call: .; clone_size: .; j_call: TRBJ1-2; cdr3_length: 14; cdr3_aa: CASSQDRANYGYTF; cdr3_nt: TGCGCCAGCAGCCAAGATCGGGCTAACTATGGCTACACCTTC
v_call: TRBV5-8; d_call: .; clone_size: .; j_call: TRBJ2-2; cdr3_length: 17; cdr3_aa: CASSLARGGGDTGELFF; cdr3_nt: TGTGCCAGCAGCTTGGCTCGTGGGGGCGGTGACACCGGGGAGCTGTTTTTT
v_call: TRBV29-1; d_call: .; clone_size: .; j_call: TRBJ2-1; cdr3_length: 13; cdr3_aa: CSVDRRYSNEQFF; cdr3_nt: TGCAGCGTTGATCGGCGGTACAGTAATGAGCAGTTCTTC
v_call: TRBV5-1; d_call: TRBD2; clone_size: few; j_call: TRBJ2-3; cdr3_length: 16; cdr3_aa: CASSLRLAGLTDTQYF; cdr3_nt: TGCGCCAGCAGCTTGCGGCTAGCGGGCCTCACAGATACGCAGTATTTT
v_call: TRBV6-6; d_call: .; clone_size: .; j_call: TRBJ1-5; cdr3_length: 13; cdr3_aa: CASSYGGNQPQHF; cdr3_nt: TGTGCCAGCAGTTACGGGGGCAATCAGCCCCAGCATTTT
v_call: TRBV28; d_call: .; clone_size: .; j_call: TRBJ1-2; cdr3_length: 17; cdr3_aa: CASSPPHLQTRNYGYTF; cdr3_nt: TGTGCCAGCAGTCCCCCCCACCTCCAGACAAGGAATTATGGCTACACCTTC
v_call: TRBV7-2; d_call: .; clone_size: .; j_call: TRBJ2-1; cdr3_length: 13; cdr3_aa: CASSFNSYNEQFF; cdr3_nt: TGTGCCAGCAGCTTCAATTCCTACAATGAGCAGTTCTTC
v_call: TRBV2; d_call: TRBD2; clone_size: .; j_call: TRBJ2-7; cdr3_length: 14; cdr3_aa: CASKGLAATYEQYF; cdr3_nt: TGTGCCAGCAAAGGACTAGCGGCAACCTACGAGCAGTACTTC
v_call: TRBV19; d_call: .; clone_size: .; j_call: TRBJ1-4; cdr3_length: 16; cdr3_aa: CASSTVQGTQNEKLFF; cdr3_nt: TGTGCCAGTAGTACCGTGCAGGGGACTCAGAATGAAAAACTGTTTTTT
v_call: TRBV28; d_call: TRBD1; clone_size: .; j_call: TRBJ1-5; cdr3_length: 16; cdr3_aa: CASHGSGQGMRQPQHF; cdr3_nt: TGTGCCAGCCATGGGAGCGGACAGGGAATGAGACAGCCCCAGCATTTT
v_call: TRBV19; d_call: TRBD2; clone_size: .; j_call: TRBJ2-1; cdr3_length: 15; cdr3_aa: CASSTRAGGYNEQFF; cdr3_nt: TGTGCCAGTAGTACGAGAGCGGGAGGGTACAATGAGCAGTTCTTC
v_call: TRBV6-6; d_call: TRBD1; clone_size: few; j_call: TRBJ1-2; cdr3_length: 15; cdr3_aa: CASSYGGTGNYGYTF; cdr3_nt: TGTGCCAGCAGTTACGGGGGGACAGGGAACTATGGCTACACCTTC
v_call: TRBV30; d_call: .; clone_size: .; j_call: TRBJ1-3; cdr3_length: 15; cdr3_aa: CAWSVRGNPGNTIYF; cdr3_nt: TGTGCCTGGAGTGTACGTGGGAACCCTGGAAACACCATATATTTT
v_call: TRBV7-2; d_call: .; clone_size: .; j_call: TRBJ2-3; cdr3_length: 15; cdr3_aa: CASSLDYGSPDTQYF; cdr3_nt: TGTGCCAGCAGCTTAGATTATGGGAGCCCAGATACGCAGTATTTT
v_call: TRBV5-4; d_call: .; clone_size: once; j_call: TRBJ2-3; cdr3_length: 15; cdr3_aa: CASSRQDPSTDTQYF; cdr3_nt: TGTGCCAGCAGCCGACAGGACCCGAGCACAGATACGCAGTATTTT
v_call: TRBV15; d_call: TRBD2; clone_size: .; j_call: TRBJ2-1; cdr3_length: 17; cdr3_aa: CATSSDLAGASYNEQFF; cdr3_nt: TGTGCCACCAGCAGCGACCTAGCGGGAGCGTCCTACAATGAGCAGTTCTTC
v_call: TRBV27; d_call: TRBD2; clone_size: once; j_call: TRBJ2-2; cdr3_length: 18; cdr3_aa: CASSLLAGFNSNTGELFF; cdr3_nt: TGTGCCAGCAGTTTGCTAGCGGGATTTAATTCGAACACCGGGGAGCTGTTTTTT
v_call: TRBV6-6; d_call: TRBD1; clone_size: .; j_call: TRBJ1-4; cdr3_length: 14; cdr3_aa: CASSTGTGHEKLFF; cdr3_nt: TGTGCCAGCAGTACCGGGACAGGGCATGAAAAACTGTTTTTT
v_call: TRBV7-9; d_call: .; clone_size: .; j_call: TRBJ2-3; cdr3_length: 13; cdr3_aa: CASSGSGPDTQYF; cdr3_nt: TGTGCCAGCAGCGGGAGTGGTCCAGATACGCAGTATTTT
v_call: TRBV4-3; d_call: .; clone_size: many; j_call: TRBJ2-5; cdr3_length: 13; cdr3_aa: CASSQGHQETQYF; cdr3_nt: TGCGCCAGCAGCCAAGGGCACCAAGAGACCCAGTACTTC
v_call: TRBV2; d_call: TRBD2; clone_size: .; j_call: TRBJ2-1; cdr3_length: 15; cdr3_aa: CASSGVAGVGNEQFF; cdr3_nt: TGTGCCAGCAGTGGGGTAGCGGGAGTGGGCAATGAGCAGTTCTTC
v_call: TRBV6-1; d_call: .; clone_size: .; j_call: TRBJ2-3; cdr3_length: 14; cdr3_aa: CASSEFQGTDTQYF; cdr3_nt: TGTGCCAGCAGTGAGTTTCAGGGCACAGATACGCAGTATTTT
v_call: TRBV7-9; d_call: .; clone_size: .; j_call: TRBJ1-1; cdr3_length: 17; cdr3_aa: CASSFSPLSAWGTEAFF; cdr3_nt: TGTGCCAGCAGCTTTTCCCCCCTATCCGCCTGGGGCACTGAAGCTTTCTTT
v_call: TRBV5-1; d_call: TRBD1; clone_size: .; j_call: TRBJ1-3; cdr3_length: 16; cdr3_aa: CASSSGTGASGNTIYF; cdr3_nt: TGCGCCAGCAGCTCGGGGACAGGTGCCTCTGGAAACACCATATATTTT
v_call: TRBV19; d_call: TRBD1; clone_size: .; j_call: TRBJ2-5; cdr3_length: 13; cdr3_aa: CASTSTGVETQYF; cdr3_nt: TGTGCCAGTACCTCGACAGGGGTAGAGACCCAGTACTTC
v_call: TRBV9; d_call: TRBD2; clone_size: .; j_call: TRBJ2-2; cdr3_length: 20; cdr3_aa: CASSPPRTGGRIEGTGELFF; cdr3_nt: TGTGCCAGCAGCCCCCCGAGGACGGGGGGAAGGATCGAGGGCACCGGGGAGCTGTTTTTT
v_call: TRBV11-3; d_call: .; clone_size: .; j_call: TRBJ2-2; cdr3_length: 14; cdr3_aa: CASSREPTTGELFF; cdr3_nt: TGTGCCAGCAGCCGGGAGCCTACAACCGGGGAGCTGTTTTTT
v_call: TRBV19; d_call: TRBD2; clone_size: .; j_call: TRBJ2-7; cdr3_length: 14; cdr3_aa: CASSTGLPSYEQYF; cdr3_nt: TGTGCCAGTAGTACGGGACTACCCTCCTACGAGCAGTACTTC
v_call: TRBV9; d_call: TRBD2; clone_size: .; j_call: TRBJ2-2; cdr3_length: 16; cdr3_aa: CASSVGAGADTGELFF; cdr3_nt: TGTGCCAGCAGCGTAGGAGCGGGAGCAGACACCGGGGAGCTGTTTTTT
v_call: TRBV27; d_call: TRBD2; clone_size: .; j_call: TRBJ2-5; cdr3_length: 15; cdr3_aa: CASSPGTSGRETQYF; cdr3_nt: TGTGCCAGCTCACCGGGGACTAGCGGGAGAGAGACCCAGTACTTC
v_call: TRBV6-1; d_call: TRBD2; clone_size: once; j_call: TRBJ2-5; cdr3_length: 15; cdr3_aa: CASSESRGGGETQYF; cdr3_nt: TGTGCCAGCAGTGAATCAAGGGGCGGGGGGGAGACCCAGTACTTC
v_call: TRBV28; d_call: .; clone_size: .; j_call: TRBJ1-2; cdr3_length: 14; cdr3_aa: CASSTLTVNYGYTF; cdr3_nt: TGTGCCAGCAGTACCCTGACAGTGAACTATGGCTACACCTTC
v_call: TRBV27; d_call: .; clone_size: once; j_call: TRBJ1-5; cdr3_length: 15; cdr3_aa: CASSLFSGGDQPQHF; cdr3_nt: TGTGCCAGCAGTTTATTTTCCGGGGGTGATCAGCCCCAGCATTTT
v_call: TRBV2; d_call: .; clone_size: .; j_call: TRBJ2-5; cdr3_length: 12; cdr3_aa: CASRPPGETQYF; cdr3_nt: TGTGCCAGCCGACCTCCCGGAGAGACCCAGTACTTC
v_call: TRBV28; d_call: .; clone_size: .; j_call: TRBJ1-2; cdr3_length: 16; cdr3_aa: CASSFPGSTLIYGYTF; cdr3_nt: TGTGCCAGCAGTTTCCCCGGGTCCACCTTAATATATGGCTACACCTTC
v_call: TRBV6-1; d_call: .; clone_size: .; j_call: TRBJ1-1; cdr3_length: 13; cdr3_aa: CASSAQPNTEAFF; cdr3_nt: TGTGCCAGCTCTGCACAGCCGAACACTGAAGCTTTCTTT
v_call: TRBV2; d_call: .; clone_size: .; j_call: TRBJ2-2; cdr3_length: 16; cdr3_aa: CASSIRDGQSAGELFF; cdr3_nt: TGTGCCAGCAGCATCCGGGACGGACAGTCTGCCGGGGAGCTGTTTTTT